The 30 T cell receptor beta chains below all came from one sample that was sequenced in a study of response to subunit inactivated influenza vaccine. TCRdb itself ran the RT-PCR reads through MiXCR, one entry per CDR3 protein. Counted here are about 620,000 distinct CDR3 sequences, approximately 10% occurring once; the ten biggest clones make up 8% to 13%. These records were also assigned to another study, of T cells expressing NK-cell markers. That paper adds: Beta-chain TCR cDNA was generated via 5'RACE template switching with UMIs.

Here the sequenced sample was PBMCs from blood, taken on the day of vaccination. The receptors originated from a man aged 45 to 65 who received an inactivated influenza vaccine.

Only a few counts were recorded for this clonotype. One junction end does not reproduce the germline sequence, and a read error may be involved. This chain uses TRBV9 with TRBJ2-3, with 7 bases identical to TRBD1. Germline V CDR1 and CDR2: SGDLS, YYNGEE. There are 15 residues in the CDR3. CDR3 protein: CDSSSDRARRDTQYF. The CDR3 bases are TGTGACAGCAGTTCAGACAGGGCAAGAAGAGATACGCAGTATTTT.

Only a few counts were recorded for this clonotype. CDR3 amino acids: CASRKIAGGGELFF. The CDR3 region has the DNA TGTGCCAGCAGAAAAATCGCCGGAGGCGGGGAGCTGTTTTTT. This chain uses TRBV5-6 with TRBJ2-2; D possibly corresponds to TRBD2 (5 bases). The CDR3 spans 14 residues. With 5 bases removed from V and 7 bases from J, the gap between germline ends came to 15 bases. The germline V gene has CDR1 SGHDT and CDR2 YYEEEE. Together with reference TRBV5-6 and TRBJ2-2, the CDR3 gives the full variable domain: DAGVTQSPTHLIKTRGQQVTLRCSPKSGHDTVSWYQQALGQGPQFIFQYYEEEERQRGNFPDRFSGHQFPNYSSELNVNALLLGDSALYLCASRKIAGGGELFFGEGSRLTVL.

This sequence joins TRBV5-1 and TRBJ1-2; maybe TRBD1 (5 bases). The V gene's germline CDR1 is SGHRS and CDR2 YFSETQ. The CDR3 is 14 residues long. V was trimmed by 4 bases and J by 2 bases, leaving 12 bases between them. As DNA, the CDR3 is TGCGCCAGCAGCATATCACAGGCAAACTATGGCTACACCTTC. It translates to CASSISQANYGYTF.

The gene calls are TRBV2 and TRBJ2-3; D not resolved. V gave up 7 bases and J gave up 2 bases, with 10 bases separating them. Germline V gene sequence: CDR1 SNHLY, CDR2 FYNNEI. The CDR3 totals 13 residues. This chain's CDR3 is CASKAESTDTQYF. In nucleotides, the CDR3 is TGTGCCAGCAAGGCAGAATCCACAGATACGCAGTATTTT.

The chain has TRBV20-1 and TRBJ1-1; tentative D call: TRBD1 (5 bases). This CDR3 is 15 amino acids long. CDR1 is DFQATT, CDR2 SNEGSKA, per germline (reference sequence). The V and J ends lost 0 bases and 8 bases respectively, with 19 bases between them. The CDR3 region is CSARDFVQANFEAFF. The CDR3 DNA reads as TGCAGTGCTAGAGATTTCGTACAGGCCAACTTCGAAGCTTTCTTT.

This clonotype showed up many times. The J gene is TRBJ2-1, the V gene TRBV7-9, with 11 bases lining up with TRBD2. Germline V CDR1 and CDR2: SEHNR, FQNEAQ (reference sequence). V shed 5 bases, J shed 5 bases, and the junction held 5 bases outside the gene matches. This CDR3 has 15 residues. The CDR3 coding sequence is TGTGCCAGCAGCGCTAGCGGGAGGCCAAACAATGAGCAGTTCTTC. It translates to CASSASGRPNNEQFF.

This clonotype has more than one count but fewer than ten. The CDR3 nucleotides read TGCGCCAGCAGCTTGGAAGTTGTCACTGAAGCTTTCTTT. It translates to CASSLEVVTEAFF. The rearrangement joins TRBV5-1 to TRBJ1-1; D gene ambiguous. The CDR3 totals 13 residues. Germline V gives CDR1 SGHRS, CDR2 YFSETQ. V was clipped by 0 bases and J by 4 bases, with 7 bases between them.

This chain uses TRBV9 with TRBJ1-2, with unresolved D. This CDR3 has 14 residues. The germline V gene encodes CDR1 SGDLS and CDR2 YYNGEE. Trimming pared 0 bases from V and 7 bases from J, leaving 13 bases between. The DNA of the CDR3 is TGTGCCAGCAGCGTAGGGACGGCGGAGGGTGGCTACACCTTC. This gives the protein CASSVGTAEGGYTF.

The chain uses TRBV11-1 and TRBJ2-2; 9 bases match TRBD1. V shed 5 bases, J shed 1 base, and the junction held 11 bases outside the gene matches. The CDR3 is 18 amino acids. Germline V gene data show CDR1 as SGHAT and CDR2 as FQDESV (reference sequence). In DNA, the CDR3 is TGTGCCAGCAGCCCCCACGCTGGGACAGGGAAGAACACCGGGGAGCTGTTTTTT. It encodes CASSPHAGTGKNTGELFF.

The rearrangement joins TRBV11-3 to TRBJ1-2; D remains ambiguous. CDR1 and CDR2 from the germline V gene are SGHNT and YENEEA. The germline V and J ends were trimmed by 6 bases and 7 bases, with 15 bases remaining between them. The CDR3 length is 13 residues. CDR3 sequence: CASSDPSGVGYTF. Written as DNA, the CDR3 is TGTGCCAGCAGTGATCCCTCGGGAGTTGGCTACACCTTC.

There are a few counts of this clonotype. The chain links TRBV6-2 or TRBV6-3 to TRBJ2-6; D call uncertain. Germline V gene data show CDR1 as MNHEY and CDR2 as SVGEGT. V dropped 3 bases and J dropped 12 bases, with 15 bases sitting between them. The CDR3 sequence is 14 residues long. CDR3 sequence (DNA): TGTGCCAGCAGTTATGACGGAACCTCGGGCGTCCTGACTTTC. Translating it yields CASSYDGTSGVLTF.

This clonotype occurred a few times. This chain joins TRBV3-1 and TRBJ2-3; D might be TRBD1 (6 bases). Trimming removed 6 bases at V and 5 bases at J, with 12 bases between. CDR1 LGHDT and CDR2 YNNKEL come from the germline V gene (reference sequence). The CDR3 length is 13 residues. CDR3 nucleotide sequence: TGTGCCAGCAGGCTGCAAGGGGGAGATACGCAGTATTTT. Residues: CASRLQGGDTQYF.

The chain uses TRBV7-9 and TRBJ1-1, with a weak D call TRBD1 (5 bases). The CDR3 covers 13 residues. Deletions cut 3 bases from V and 5 bases from J, with 10 bases between. The germline V gene encodes CDR1 SEHNR and CDR2 FQNEAQ (reference sequence). This CDR3 reads CASSLSWGTEAFF. CDR3 DNA sequence: TGTGCCAGCAGCTTGTCCTGGGGGACTGAAGCTTTCTTT.

This clonotype appeared a few times. The gene calls are TRBV20-1 and TRBJ2-7; the match to TRBD2 covers 8 bases. The V segment lost 6 bases and the J segment 9 bases; nucleotides outside the gene matches: 10. The CDR3 length is 12 residues. Per germline, CDR1 DFQATT and CDR2 SNEGSKA (reference sequence). CDR3 in amino acids: CSAKIAGLVQYF. The CDR3 DNA reads as TGCAGTGCCAAAATAGCGGGATTGGTGCAGTACTTC.

The V call is TRBV9, the J call TRBJ2-1; tentatively, D is TRBD2 (6 bases). Germline V lookup: CDR1 SGDLS, CDR2 YYNGEE. The CDR3 is made up of 15 amino acids. The V and J ends lost 3 bases and 4 bases respectively, with 14 bases between them. The CDR3 DNA follows: TGTGCCAGCAGCGGTAGCGGCCTGAGTTACAATGAGCAGTTCTTC. Amino acids: CASSGSGLSYNEQFF.

This clonotype was observed a handful of times. The V and J genes are TRBV7-2 and TRBJ2-3; unclear D gene. V lost 1 base and J 7 bases, leaving 6 bases between the germline ends. CDR3 length equals 12 residues. Germline assignment: CDR1 SGHTA and CDR2 FQGNSA. The CDR3 DNA reads as TGTGCCAGCAGCTTAGAGCCGTATACGCAGTATTTT. Protein: CASSLEPYTQYF.

This chain uses TRBV7-2 with TRBJ2-3; no clear D. Trimming stripped 1 base from V and 4 bases from J, with 9 bases between. The CDR3 is 14 residues long. In germline, CDR1 is SGHTA, CDR2 FQGNSA. CDR3 protein: CASSLGSSSDTQYF. The CDR3 DNA follows: TGTGCCAGCAGCTTAGGTTCTAGTTCAGATACGCAGTATTTT.

This clonotype has just a few counts. The chain's CDR3 is CASRNTGTENSPLHF. CDR3 nucleotide sequence: TGTGCCAGCAGGAACACCGGGACTGAGAATTCACCCCTCCACTTT. The J gene is TRBJ1-6, the V gene TRBV7-2, with D perhaps matching TRBD1 (5 bases). CDR1 and CDR2 from the germline V gene are SGHTA and FQGNSA. The CDR3 totals 15 residues. V lost 6 bases and J lost 7, with 16 bases in between.

This clonotype has a single count. This chain's CDR3 is CSAYDYTSGRAYTDTQYF. The CDR3 region has the DNA TGCAGTGCTTATGATTATACTAGCGGGAGGGCCTATACAGATACGCAGTATTTT. The rearrangement joins TRBV20-1 to TRBJ2-3; 13 nucleotides agree with TRBD2. With 5 bases clipped from V and 3 bases from J, the junction kept 14 bases outside the gene matches. The length of the CDR3 is 18 residues. The germline V gene encodes CDR1 DFQATT and CDR2 SNEGSKA (reference sequence).

This rearrangement joins TRBV7-6 to TRBJ2-7, with D tentatively TRBD2 (5 bases). The CDR3 loop spans 15 amino acids. Germline CDR1 is SGHVS and CDR2 is FNYEAQ. Between the trimmed V and J ends, which lost 5 bases and 7 bases, there was a span of 21 bases. CDR3 region: CASSLSVGVAREQYF. CDR3 nucleotides: TGTGCCAGCAGCCTCAGTGTCGGGGTGGCGAGGGAGCAGTACTTC.

This clonotype appeared many times. V is TRBV20-1 and J is TRBJ2-3, with D perhaps TRBD1 or TRBD2 (5 bases each). V was pared by 3 bases and J by 5 bases, with 15 bases between. The CDR3 length is 14 residues. The V gene's germline CDR1 is DFQATT and CDR2 SNEGSKA (reference sequence). The DNA for the CDR3 is TGCAGTGCTAGTCCCCGGGACCGGCGAGATACGCAGTATTTT. Amino acids: CSASPRDRRDTQYF.

Regarding this clonotype: At one boundary the junction diverges from the germline segment, which might be a read error. This chain joins TRBV7-9 and TRBJ2-1, with D possibly TRBD2 on 6 matching bases. CDR3 size: 15 residues. The V gene's germline CDR1 is SEHNR and CDR2 FQNEAQ (reference sequence). CDR3: CASSLDGGDYNGQFF. The CDR3 nucleotides are TGTGCCAGCAGCTTAGATGGCGGGGATTACAATGGGCAGTTCTTC.

This clonotype was seen only a few times. V is TRBV18 and J is TRBJ1-5, with 7 positions matching TRBD1. The germline CDR1 and CDR2 sequences are KGHSH and LQKENI. J lost 4 bases, V lost 0 bases, and 9 bases had no gene match. CDR3 length equals 17 residues. In DNA, the CDR3 is TGTGCCAGCTCACCACCGGAAACCGGGACAGAGAATCAGCCCCAGCATTTT. It specifies CASSPPETGTENQPQHF.

This clonotype showed up just a few times. The chain is built from TRBV2 and TRBJ2-7; TRBD2 might be the D (6 bases). V lost 7 bases and J 3 bases, leaving 10 bases between the germline ends. The CDR3 totals 12 residues. Per germline, CDR1 SNHLY and CDR2 FYNNEI. The CDR3 nucleotides read TGTGCCAGCAAGGGAGGACGCTACGAGCAGTACTTC. Protein: CASKGGRYEQYF.

This clonotype was recorded a few times. The chain employs TRBV18 and TRBJ2-7, with D hard to call. CDR3 size: 14 residues. Germline V gives CDR1 KGHSH, CDR2 LQKENI. V was trimmed by 2 bases and J by 0 bases, leaving 8 bases between them. The CDR3 protein is CASSPGLPSYEQYF. The DNA for the CDR3 is TGTGCCAGCTCACCAGGGCTCCCCTCCTACGAGCAGTACTTC.

This clonotype was detected many times. V gene TRBV9 combines with J gene TRBJ2-3; 8 bases match TRBD2. J was trimmed by 4 bases and V by 6 bases; bases with no gene match: 7. Germline loops: CDR1 SGDLS, CDR2 YYNGEE. This CDR3 contains 14 residues. CDR3 in amino acids: CASNPAGGADTQYF. The CDR3 region has the DNA TGTGCCAGCAACCCCGCGGGGGGTGCAGATACGCAGTATTTT.

This clonotype has only a few counts. The chain links TRBV20-1 to TRBJ2-3; D ambiguous. V shed 3 bases and J shed 2 bases, with 15 bases lying between them. The CDR3 runs 15 residues. Per germline, CDR1 DFQATT and CDR2 SNEGSKA (reference sequence). The DNA for the CDR3 is TGCAGTGCTAGTAACCGGTTATCTACCACAGATACGCAGTATTTT. It codes for CSASNRLSTTDTQYF.

The sample holds many counts of this clonotype. The chain employs TRBV6-2 or TRBV6-3 and TRBJ2-7, with D unresolved. CDR1 MNHEY and CDR2 SVGEGT come from the germline V gene. The ends were cut back, 7 bases at V and 3 bases at J, with 13 bases in the middle. The CDR3 totals 13 residues. The DNA of the CDR3 is TGTGCCAGCAATAGCCCTATTAGCTACGAGCAGTACTTC. Its protein is CASNSPISYEQYF.

This clonotype was seen only a few times. V is TRBV12-3 or TRBV12-4 and J is TRBJ2-7, with 7 bases lining up with TRBD1. The CDR3 runs to 15 residues. V shed 1 base, J shed 2 bases, and the junction held 5 bases outside the gene matches. Here the CDR3 DNA reads TGTGCCAGCAGTTTAGGGTGGGACAGAACCTACGAGCAGTACTTC. This translates into CASSLGWDRTYEQYF.

The rearrangement joins TRBV20-1 to TRBJ2-5; D is uncertain. This CDR3 has 14 amino acids. CDR1 is DFQATT and CDR2 is SNEGSKA in the germline V gene (reference sequence). Trimming shortened V by 1 base and J by 5 bases, and 14 bases separated the two germline ends. CDR3 protein: CSARVPDGRETQYF. CDR3 sequence (DNA): TGCAGTGCTAGAGTTCCCGACGGCCGTGAGACCCAGTACTTC.